This T cell receptor (beta chain) was obtained from a study of identical twins. Findings of the study overall: Out-of-frame alpha sequences common to twins exhibited a surplus of low generation probability. Weaker excess twin sharing was seen among beta out-of-frame sequences. The same donors were not followed; conclusions instead depended on cross-sectional statistical analysis.

Notes on this clonotype: No antigen is known for it.

TCRdb analysed the 5' RACE reads with MiXCR anew, one entry per CDR3 protein. The top ten hold 9.5% to 15% of the sample, which has approximately 410,000 distinct CDR3 sequences, under 20% seen once. This CDR3 is 17 amino acids long. The V end was cut by 0 bases, the J end by 0 bases, with 12 bases between. Germline V gene lookup returns CDR1 LGHNA and CDR2 YNFKEQ. The rearrangement joins TRBV4-2 to TRBJ1-5, with D uncertain. The sequenced material came from naive T cells sorted from blood. The TCR sequence derives from a man in his forties or fifties in good health. The CDR3 DNA reads TGTGCCAGCAGCCAAGAGACTTTACAGTCTAGCAATCAGCCCCAGCATTTT. Translation gives CASSQETLQSSNQPQHF.